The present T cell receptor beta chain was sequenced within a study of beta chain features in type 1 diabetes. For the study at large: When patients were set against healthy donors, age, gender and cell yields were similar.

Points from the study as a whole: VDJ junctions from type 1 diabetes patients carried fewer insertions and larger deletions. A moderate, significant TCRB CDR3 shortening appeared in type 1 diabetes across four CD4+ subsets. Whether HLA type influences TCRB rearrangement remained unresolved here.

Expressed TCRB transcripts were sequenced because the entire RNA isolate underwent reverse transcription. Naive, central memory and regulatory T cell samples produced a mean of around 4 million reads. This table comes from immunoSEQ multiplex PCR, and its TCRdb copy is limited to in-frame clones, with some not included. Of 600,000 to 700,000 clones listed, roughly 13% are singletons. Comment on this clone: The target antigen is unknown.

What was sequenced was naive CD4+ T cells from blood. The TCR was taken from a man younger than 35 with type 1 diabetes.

The CDR3 bases are TGTGCCTGGACCCCGGGAGCACTTAATGAAAAACTGTTTTTT. Its protein product is CAWTPGALNEKLFF. The V and J genes are TRBV30 and TRBJ1-4, with D hard to call. Trimming removed 4 bases at V and 4 bases at J, with 13 bases between. Germline CDR1 reads GTSNPN; CDR2 reads SVGIG (reference sequence). The CDR3 consists of 14 residues.